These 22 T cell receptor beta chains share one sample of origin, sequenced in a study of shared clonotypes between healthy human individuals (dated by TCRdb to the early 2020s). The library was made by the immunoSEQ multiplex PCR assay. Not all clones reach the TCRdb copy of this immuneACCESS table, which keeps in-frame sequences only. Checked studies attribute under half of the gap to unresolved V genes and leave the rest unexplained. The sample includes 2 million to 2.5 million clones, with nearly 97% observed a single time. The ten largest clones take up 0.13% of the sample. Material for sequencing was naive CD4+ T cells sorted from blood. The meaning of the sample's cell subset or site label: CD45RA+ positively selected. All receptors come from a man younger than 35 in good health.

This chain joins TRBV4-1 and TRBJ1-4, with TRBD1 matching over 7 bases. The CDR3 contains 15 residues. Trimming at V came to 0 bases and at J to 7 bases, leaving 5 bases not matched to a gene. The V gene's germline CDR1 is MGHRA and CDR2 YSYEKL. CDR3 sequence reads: CASSQDRDSREKLFF. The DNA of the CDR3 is TGCGCCAGCAGCCAAGACCGGGACAGCCGTGAAAAACTGTTTTTT.

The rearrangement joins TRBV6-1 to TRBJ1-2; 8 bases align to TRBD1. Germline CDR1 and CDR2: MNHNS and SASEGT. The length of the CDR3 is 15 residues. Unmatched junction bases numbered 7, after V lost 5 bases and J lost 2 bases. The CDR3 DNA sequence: TGTGCCAGCAGTCCCCAGGGGGCCTTGAACTATGGCTACACCTTC. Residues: CASSPQGALNYGYTF.

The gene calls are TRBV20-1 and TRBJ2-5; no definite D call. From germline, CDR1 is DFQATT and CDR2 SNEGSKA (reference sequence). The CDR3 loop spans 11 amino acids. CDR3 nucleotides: TGCAGCCCGTGGCTTGGGGAGACCCAGTACTTC. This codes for CSPWLGETQYF.

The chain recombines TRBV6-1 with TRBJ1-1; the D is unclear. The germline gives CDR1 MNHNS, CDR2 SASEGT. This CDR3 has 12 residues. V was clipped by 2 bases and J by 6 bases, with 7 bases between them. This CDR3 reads CASSEISPEAFF. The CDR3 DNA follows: TGTGCCAGCAGTGAAATCTCCCCTGAAGCTTTCTTT.

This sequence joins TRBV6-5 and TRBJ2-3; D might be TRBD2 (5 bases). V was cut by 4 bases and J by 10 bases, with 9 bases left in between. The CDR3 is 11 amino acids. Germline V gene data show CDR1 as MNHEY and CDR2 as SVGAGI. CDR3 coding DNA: TGTGCCAGCAGTTCTGGGAGTTCGCAGTATTTT. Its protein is CASSSGSSQYF.

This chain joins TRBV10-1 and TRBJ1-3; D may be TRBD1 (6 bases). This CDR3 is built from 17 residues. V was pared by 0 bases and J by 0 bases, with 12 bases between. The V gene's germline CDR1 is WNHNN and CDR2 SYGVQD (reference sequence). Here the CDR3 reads CASSESSPGASGNTIYF. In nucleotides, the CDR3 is TGCGCCAGCAGTGAGTCCAGCCCAGGGGCCTCTGGAAACACCATATATTTT.

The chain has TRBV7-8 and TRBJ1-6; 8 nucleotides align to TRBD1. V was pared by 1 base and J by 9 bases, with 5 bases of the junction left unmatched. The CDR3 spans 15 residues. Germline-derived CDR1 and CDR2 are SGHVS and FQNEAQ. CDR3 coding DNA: TGTGCCAGCAGCTTAGGACAGGGGAGGGGTTCACCCCTCCACTTT. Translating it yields CASSLGQGRGSPLHF.

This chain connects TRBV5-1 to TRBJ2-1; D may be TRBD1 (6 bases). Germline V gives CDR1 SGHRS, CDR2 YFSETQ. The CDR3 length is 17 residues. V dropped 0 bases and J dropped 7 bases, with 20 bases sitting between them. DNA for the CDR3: TGCGCCAGCAGCTTGGATTTTAGGGGGATCACGAGGAATGAGCAGTTCTTC. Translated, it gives CASSLDFRGITRNEQFF.

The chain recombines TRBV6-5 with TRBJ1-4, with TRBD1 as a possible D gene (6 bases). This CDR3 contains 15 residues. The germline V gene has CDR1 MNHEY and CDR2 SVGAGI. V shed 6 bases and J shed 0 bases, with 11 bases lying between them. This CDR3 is CASRQQGATNEKLFF. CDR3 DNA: TGTGCCAGCAGACAACAGGGCGCAACTAATGAAAAACTGTTTTTT.

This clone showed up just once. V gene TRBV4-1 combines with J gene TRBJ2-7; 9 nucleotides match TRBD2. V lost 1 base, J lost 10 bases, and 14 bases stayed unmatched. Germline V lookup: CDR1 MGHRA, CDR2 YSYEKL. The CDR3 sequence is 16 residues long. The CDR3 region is CASSQGPRGGQQGQYF. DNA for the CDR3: TGCGCCAGCAGCCAAGGACCGCGGGGGGGCCAACAGGGACAGTACTTC.

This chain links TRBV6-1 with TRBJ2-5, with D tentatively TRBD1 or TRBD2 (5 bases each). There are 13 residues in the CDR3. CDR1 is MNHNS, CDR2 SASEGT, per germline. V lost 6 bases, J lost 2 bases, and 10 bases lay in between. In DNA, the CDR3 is TGTGCCAGCAGATCAGGGAGTCAAGAGACCCAGTACTTC. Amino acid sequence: CASRSGSQETQYF.

The CDR3 region has the DNA TGTGCCAGCAGCTTTTTAAGGGGTAGCTCTGGGGCCAACGTCCTGACTTTC. Its protein is CASSFLRGSSGANVLTF. The chain recombines TRBV11-2 with TRBJ2-6; tentative D call: TRBD1 (5 bases). This CDR3 contains 17 residues. Trimming left V 3 bases short and J 0 bases short, with 12 bases between. Germline loops: CDR1 SGHAT, CDR2 FQNNGV.

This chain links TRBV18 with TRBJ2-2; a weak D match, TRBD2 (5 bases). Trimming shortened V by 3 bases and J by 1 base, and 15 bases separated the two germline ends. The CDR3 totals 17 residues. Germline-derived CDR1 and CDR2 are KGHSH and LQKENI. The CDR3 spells CASSPGRRIQNTGELFF. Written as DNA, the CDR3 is TGTGCCAGCTCACCGGGGAGACGGATACAGAACACCGGGGAGCTGTTTTTT.

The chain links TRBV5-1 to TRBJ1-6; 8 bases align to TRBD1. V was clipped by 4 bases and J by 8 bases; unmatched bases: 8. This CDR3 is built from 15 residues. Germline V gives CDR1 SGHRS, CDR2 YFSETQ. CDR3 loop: CASSPQGDQDSPLHF. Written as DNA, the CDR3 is TGCGCCAGCAGCCCACAGGGGGATCAAGATTCACCCCTCCACTTT.

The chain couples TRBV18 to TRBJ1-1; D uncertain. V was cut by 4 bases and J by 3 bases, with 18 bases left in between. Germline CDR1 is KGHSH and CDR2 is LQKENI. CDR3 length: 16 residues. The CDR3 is CASSRYTGSGDTEAFF. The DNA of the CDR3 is TGTGCCAGCTCACGTTATACCGGGTCAGGAGACACTGAAGCTTTCTTT.

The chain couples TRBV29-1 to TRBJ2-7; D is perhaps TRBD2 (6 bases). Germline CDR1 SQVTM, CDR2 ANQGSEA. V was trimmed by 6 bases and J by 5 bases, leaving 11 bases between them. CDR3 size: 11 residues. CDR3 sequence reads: CSVGAGNEQYF. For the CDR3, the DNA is TGCAGCGTAGGTGCGGGGAACGAGCAGTACTTC.

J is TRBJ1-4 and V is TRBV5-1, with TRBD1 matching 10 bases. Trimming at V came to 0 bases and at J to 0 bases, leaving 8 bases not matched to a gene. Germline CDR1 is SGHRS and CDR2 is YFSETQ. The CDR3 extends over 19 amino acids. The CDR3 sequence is CASSLGHDRGRATNEKLFF. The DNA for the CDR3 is TGCGCCAGCAGCTTGGGACACGACAGGGGGCGTGCAACTAATGAAAAACTGTTTTTT.

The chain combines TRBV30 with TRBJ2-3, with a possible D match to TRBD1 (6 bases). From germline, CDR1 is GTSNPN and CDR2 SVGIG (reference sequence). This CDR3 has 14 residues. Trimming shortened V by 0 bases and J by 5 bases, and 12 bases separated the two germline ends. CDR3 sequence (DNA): TGTGCCTGGAGTGTATGGGGGCCGGGAGATACGCAGTATTTT. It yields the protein CAWSVWGPGDTQYF.

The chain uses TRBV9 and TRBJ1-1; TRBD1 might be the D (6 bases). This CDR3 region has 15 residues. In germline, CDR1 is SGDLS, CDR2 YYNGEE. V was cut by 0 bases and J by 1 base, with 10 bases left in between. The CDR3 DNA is TGTGCCAGCAGCGTAGGTCGGGACAAGAACACTGAAGCTTTCTTT. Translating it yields CASSVGRDKNTEAFF.

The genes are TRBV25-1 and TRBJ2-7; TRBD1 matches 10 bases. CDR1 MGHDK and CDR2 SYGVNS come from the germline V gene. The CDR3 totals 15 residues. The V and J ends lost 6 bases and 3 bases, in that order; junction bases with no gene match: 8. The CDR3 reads CASREGGQGNYEQYF. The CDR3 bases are TGTGCCAGCAGAGAGGGGGGACAGGGGAACTACGAGCAGTACTTC.

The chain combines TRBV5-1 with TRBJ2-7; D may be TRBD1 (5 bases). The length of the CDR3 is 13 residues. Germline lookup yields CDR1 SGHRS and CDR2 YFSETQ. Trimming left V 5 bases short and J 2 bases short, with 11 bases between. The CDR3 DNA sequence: TGCGCCAGCAGGATGACAGCGACCTACGAGCAGTACTTC. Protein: CASRMTATYEQYF.

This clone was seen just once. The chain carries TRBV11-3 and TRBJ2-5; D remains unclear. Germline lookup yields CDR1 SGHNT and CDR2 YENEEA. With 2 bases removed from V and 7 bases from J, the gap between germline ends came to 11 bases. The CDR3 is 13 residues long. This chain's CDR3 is CASSLTPVGTQYF. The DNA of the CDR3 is TGTGCCAGCAGCTTAACACCCGTCGGGACCCAGTACTTC.